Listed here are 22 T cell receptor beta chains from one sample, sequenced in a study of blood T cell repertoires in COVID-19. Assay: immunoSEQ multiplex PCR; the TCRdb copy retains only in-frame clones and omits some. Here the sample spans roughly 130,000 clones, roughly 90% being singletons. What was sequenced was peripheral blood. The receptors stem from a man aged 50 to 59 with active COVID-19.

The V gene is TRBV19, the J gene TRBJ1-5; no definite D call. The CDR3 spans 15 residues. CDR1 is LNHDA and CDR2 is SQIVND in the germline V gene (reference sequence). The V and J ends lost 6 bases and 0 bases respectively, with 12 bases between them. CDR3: CASSGEVASNQPQHF. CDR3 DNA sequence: TGTGCCAGTAGCGGGGAGGTAGCTAGCAATCAGCCCCAGCATTTT.

DNA for the CDR3: TGTGCCAGCAGCCCTAATATGTACACTGAAGCTTTCTTT. Residues: CASSPNMYTEAFF. The rearrangement links TRBV7-8 to TRBJ1-1; no reliable D call. The V gene lost 5 bases and the J gene lost 3 bases, with 10 bases spanning the gap. This CDR3 has 13 amino acids. Germline V gives CDR1 SGHVS, CDR2 FQNEAQ.

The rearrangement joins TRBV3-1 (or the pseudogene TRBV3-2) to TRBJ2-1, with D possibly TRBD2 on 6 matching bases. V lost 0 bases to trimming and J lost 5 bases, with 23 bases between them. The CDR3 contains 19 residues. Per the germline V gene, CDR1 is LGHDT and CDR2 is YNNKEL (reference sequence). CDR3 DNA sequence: TGTGCCAGCAGCCAAGATCAGTGGGCGGCTAGCGTTCAGAACAATGAGCAGTTCTTC. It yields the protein CASSQDQWAASVQNNEQFF.

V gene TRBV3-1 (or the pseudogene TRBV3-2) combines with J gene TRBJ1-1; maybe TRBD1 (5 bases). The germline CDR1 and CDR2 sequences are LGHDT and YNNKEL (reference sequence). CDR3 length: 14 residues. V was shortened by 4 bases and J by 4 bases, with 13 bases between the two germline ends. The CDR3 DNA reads TGTGCCAGCAGCCCGGCAGGGAAGGCCACTGAAGCTTTCTTT. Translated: CASSPAGKATEAFF.

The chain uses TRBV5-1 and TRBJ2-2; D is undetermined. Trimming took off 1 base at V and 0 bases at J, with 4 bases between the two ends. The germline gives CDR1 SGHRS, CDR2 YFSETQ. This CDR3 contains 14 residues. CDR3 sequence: CASSLNTNTGELFF. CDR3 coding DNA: TGCGCCAGCAGCTTGAATACGAACACCGGGGAGCTGTTTTTT.

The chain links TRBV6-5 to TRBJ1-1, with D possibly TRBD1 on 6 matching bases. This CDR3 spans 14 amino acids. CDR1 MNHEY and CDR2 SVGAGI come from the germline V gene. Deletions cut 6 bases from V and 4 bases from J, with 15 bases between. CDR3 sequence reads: CASRLEGVSTEAFF. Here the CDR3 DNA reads TGTGCCAGCAGGCTTGAGGGGGTTTCCACTGAAGCTTTCTTT.

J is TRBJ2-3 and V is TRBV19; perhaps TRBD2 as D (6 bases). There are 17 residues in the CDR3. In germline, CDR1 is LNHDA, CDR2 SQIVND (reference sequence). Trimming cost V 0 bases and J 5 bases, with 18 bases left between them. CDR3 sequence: CASSIDRRGLPGDTQYF. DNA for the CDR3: TGTGCCAGTAGTATAGATAGGAGGGGACTCCCAGGAGATACGCAGTATTTT.

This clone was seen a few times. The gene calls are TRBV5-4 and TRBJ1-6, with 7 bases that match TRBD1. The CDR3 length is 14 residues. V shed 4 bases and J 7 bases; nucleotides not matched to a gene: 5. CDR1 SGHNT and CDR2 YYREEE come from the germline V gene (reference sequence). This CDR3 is CASSLGQLNSPLHF. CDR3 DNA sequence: TGTGCCAGCAGCCTGGGACAGCTCAATTCACCCCTCCACTTT.

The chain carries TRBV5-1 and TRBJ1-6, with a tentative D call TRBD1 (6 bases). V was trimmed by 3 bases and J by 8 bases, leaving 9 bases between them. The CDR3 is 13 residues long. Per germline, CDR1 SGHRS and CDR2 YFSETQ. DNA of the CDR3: TGCGCCAGCAGCTATAACAGGGATTCACCCCTCCACTTT. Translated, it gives CASSYNRDSPLHF. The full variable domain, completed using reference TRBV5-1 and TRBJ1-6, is KAGVTQTPRYLIKTRGQQVTLSCSPISGHRSVSWYQQTPGQGLQFLFEYFSETQRNKGNFPGRFSGRQFSNSRSEMNVSTLELGDSALYLCASSYNRDSPLHFGNGTRLTVT.

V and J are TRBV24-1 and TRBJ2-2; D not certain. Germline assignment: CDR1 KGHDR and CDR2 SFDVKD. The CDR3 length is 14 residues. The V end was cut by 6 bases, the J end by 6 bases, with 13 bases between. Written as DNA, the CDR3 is TGTGCCACCAGTTGGTCAGGATCATCCGGGGAGCTGTTTTTT. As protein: CATSWSGSSGELFF.

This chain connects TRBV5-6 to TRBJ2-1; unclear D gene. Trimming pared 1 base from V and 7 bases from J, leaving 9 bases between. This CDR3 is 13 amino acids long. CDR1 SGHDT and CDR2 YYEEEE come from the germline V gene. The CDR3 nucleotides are TGTGCCAGCAGCTTGACTCTACCGAATGAGCAGTTCTTC. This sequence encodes CASSLTLPNEQFF.

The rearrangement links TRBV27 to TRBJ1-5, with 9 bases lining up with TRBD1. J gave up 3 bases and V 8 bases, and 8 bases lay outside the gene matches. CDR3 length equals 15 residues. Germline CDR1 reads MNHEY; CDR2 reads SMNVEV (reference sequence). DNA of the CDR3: TGTGCCAGCGAACACAGGGGGCTAGACAATCAGCCCCAGCATTTT. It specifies CASEHRGLDNQPQHF.

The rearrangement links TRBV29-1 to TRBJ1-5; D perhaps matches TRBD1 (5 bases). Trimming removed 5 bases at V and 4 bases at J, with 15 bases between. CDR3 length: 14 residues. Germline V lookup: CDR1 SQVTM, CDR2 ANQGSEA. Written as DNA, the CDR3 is TGCAGCGTTACCGCGGGGGGGGGAAATCAGCCCCAGCATTTT. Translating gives CSVTAGGGNQPQHF. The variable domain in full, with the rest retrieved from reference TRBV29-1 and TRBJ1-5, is SAVISQKPSRDICQRGTSLTIQCQVDSQVTMMFWYRQQPGQSLTLIATANQGSEATYESGFVIDKFPISRPNLTFSTLTVSNMSPEDSSIYLCSVTAGGGNQPQHFGDGTRLSIL.

CDR3 region: CASSADRGAPASQHF. Written as DNA, the CDR3 is TGTGCCAGCTCGGCCGACAGGGGCGCTCCGGCGTCCCAGCATTTT. This chain links TRBV18 with TRBJ1-5; TRBD1 matches 8 bases. Trimming at V came to 6 bases and at J to 11 bases, leaving 15 bases not matched to a gene. The CDR3 length is 15 residues. Germline V gene data show CDR1 as KGHSH and CDR2 as LQKENI.

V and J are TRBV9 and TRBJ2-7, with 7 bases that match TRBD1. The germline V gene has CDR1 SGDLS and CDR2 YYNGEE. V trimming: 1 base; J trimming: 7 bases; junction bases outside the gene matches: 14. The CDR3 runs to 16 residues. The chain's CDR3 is CASSVFDRAGGEEQYF. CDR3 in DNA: TGTGCCAGCAGCGTATTCGACAGGGCTGGGGGAGAAGAGCAGTACTTC.

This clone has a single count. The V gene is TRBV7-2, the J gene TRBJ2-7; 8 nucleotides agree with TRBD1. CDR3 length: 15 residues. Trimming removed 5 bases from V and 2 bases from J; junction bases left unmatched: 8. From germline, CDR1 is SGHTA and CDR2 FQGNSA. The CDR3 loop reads CASSRGQGGPYEQYF. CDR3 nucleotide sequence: TGTGCCAGCAGCCGCGGACAGGGAGGACCCTACGAGCAGTACTTC. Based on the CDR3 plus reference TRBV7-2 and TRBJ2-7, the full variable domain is GAGVSQSPSNKVTEKGKDVELRCDPISGHTALYWYRQSLGQGLEFLIYFQGNSAPDKSGLPSDRFSAERTGGSVSTLTIQRTQQEDSAVYLCASSRGQGGPYEQYFGPGTRLTVT.

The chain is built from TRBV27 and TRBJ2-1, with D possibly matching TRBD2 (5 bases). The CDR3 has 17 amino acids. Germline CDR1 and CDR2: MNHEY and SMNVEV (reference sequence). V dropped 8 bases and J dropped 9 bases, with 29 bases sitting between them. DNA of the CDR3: TGTGCCAGCGGTCTAAATATTCCCGGACTTCACAAGGGTGAGCAGTTCTTC. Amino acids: CASGLNIPGLHKGEQFF.

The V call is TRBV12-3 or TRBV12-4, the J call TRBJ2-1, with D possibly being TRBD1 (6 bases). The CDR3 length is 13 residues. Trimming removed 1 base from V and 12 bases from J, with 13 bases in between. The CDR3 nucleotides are TGTGCCAGCAGTTTAGGAGAAGGGGGTGTGCAGTTCTTC. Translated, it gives CASSLGEGGVQFF.

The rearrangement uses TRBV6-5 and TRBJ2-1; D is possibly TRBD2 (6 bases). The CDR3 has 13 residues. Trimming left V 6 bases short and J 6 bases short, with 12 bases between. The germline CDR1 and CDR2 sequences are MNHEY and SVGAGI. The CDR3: CASRRGGSNEQFF. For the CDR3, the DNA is TGTGCCAGCAGGAGGGGAGGATCCAATGAGCAGTTCTTC.

The CDR3 bases are TGTGCCAGCAGCCAGGGGGGCACCGGGGAGCTGTTTTTT. This encodes CASSQGGTGELFF. The chain combines TRBV3-1 (or the pseudogene TRBV3-2) with TRBJ2-2; D perhaps matches TRBD2 (6 bases). The CDR3 has 13 residues. V was trimmed by 3 bases and J by 4 bases, leaving 6 bases between them. Germline values: CDR1 LGHDT, CDR2 YNNKEL (reference sequence).

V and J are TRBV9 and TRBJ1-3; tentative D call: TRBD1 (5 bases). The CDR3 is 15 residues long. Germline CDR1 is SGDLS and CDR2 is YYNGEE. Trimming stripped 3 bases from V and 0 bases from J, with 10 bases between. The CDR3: CASSEGVISGNTIYF. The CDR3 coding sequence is TGTGCCAGCAGCGAAGGGGTTATCTCTGGAAACACCATATATTTT. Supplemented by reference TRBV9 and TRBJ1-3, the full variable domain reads DSGVTQTPKHLITATGQRVTLRCSPRSGDLSVYWYQQSLDQGLQFLIQYYNGEERAKGNILERFSAQQFPDLHSELNLSSLELGDSALYFCASSEGVISGNTIYFGEGSWLTVV.

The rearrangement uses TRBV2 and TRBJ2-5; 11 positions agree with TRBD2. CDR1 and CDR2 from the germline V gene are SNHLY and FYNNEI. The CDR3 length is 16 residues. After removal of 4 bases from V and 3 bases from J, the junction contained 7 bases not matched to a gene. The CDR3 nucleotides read TGTGCCAGCAGTGTAGCGGGGGGGCTCCTCAAAGAGACCCAGTACTTC. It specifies CASSVAGGLLKETQYF.